Only a few counts were recorded for the clone carrying this TCR beta chain. Its antigen is still unknown. A second PCR of 7 to 11 cycles used a sample-barcoded 5' primer and a J-beta primer mix. Via MiXCR, TCRdb re-called the 5' RACE reads, giving one row per CDR3 protein. The sample records about 1.5 million distinct CDR3 sequences, approximately 43% being singletons. The data originate from a study of blood T cells in healthy people across ages. Peripheral blood from each donor was collected in a volume of 8 to 10 milliliters. Study-wide points: Relative to aged donors, long-lived donors carried more naive CD4+ cells and displayed higher diversity.

This TCR was recovered from a woman in her late teens or twenties in good health. Sequencing was carried out using blood.

In DNA form, the CDR3 reads TGTGCCAGCAGTGACCCCTCGAGCGGGAGGCCCGTCAATGAGCAGTTCTTC. Residues: CASSDPSSGRPVNEQFF. The chain uses TRBV25-1 and TRBJ2-1, with 9 bases aligning to TRBD2. The CDR3 extends over 17 amino acids. After removal of 3 bases from V and 6 bases from J, the junction contained 12 bases not matched to a gene. Germline V CDR1 and CDR2: MGHDK, SYGVNS.